The source of this T cell receptor beta chain is a study of cytomegalovirus exposure and HLA in healthy donors. Findings and caveats of the study: Researchers reportedly found TCR beta sequences accurately predicted most subjects' HLA-A and HLA-B alleles.

This clone was seen more than once but under ten times. Its antigen is not identified. V was shortened by 1 base and J by 4 bases, with 17 bases between the two germline ends. The CDR3 contains 18 residues. Looked up from germline, CDR1 is SGHTA and CDR2 is FQGNSA. Vbeta (60) and Jbeta (13) primers were used in the PCR. The assay was immunoSEQ multiplex PCR, and TCRdb's table has in-frame clones only and misses some. Of about 140,000 clones in the sample, about 78% were seen once. The origin of this receptor is a man in his forties or fifties in good health and CMV-seropositive. Sequencing input: PBMCs. V is TRBV7-2 and J is TRBJ2-6; the D gene is possibly TRBD2 (6 bases). In nucleotides, the CDR3 is TGTGCCAGCAGCTTAGTCGGGCCGGGGGACCGGGGGGCCAACGTCCTGACTTTC. As protein: CASSLVGPGDRGANVLTF. The whole variable domain, filled in from reference TRBV7-2 and TRBJ2-6, reads GAGVSQSPSNKVTEKGKDVELRCDPISGHTALYWYRQSLGQGLEFLIYFQGNSAPDKSGLPSDRFSAERTGGSVSTLTIQRTQQEDSAVYLCASSLVGPGDRGANVLTFGAGSRLTVL.